This entry describes one T cell receptor (beta chain). This specimen comes from a study of blood T cell repertoires in COVID-19. About the research overall: Sites in the United States, Italy and Spain provided acute and convalescent COVID-19 samples. Sample material is recorded as cDNA or gDNA derived from T cells, B-cell-depleted T cells, or PBMCs.

CDR3 length equals 15 residues. The germline V gene encodes CDR1 SGHRS and CDR2 YFSETQ. Trimming took off 4 bases at V and 0 bases at J, with 11 bases between the two ends. In the authors' methods: Amplified reference gene primers provided the basis for estimating nucleated cell counts. The repertoire was sequenced with immunoSEQ multiplex PCR; TCRdb's copy has only in-frame clones and lacks some. D and trimming come from the DNA, and the V and J calls and clone size come from that table. The data show approximately 140,000 clones, approximately 89% seen once. The sequenced sample consisted of peripheral blood. V gene TRBV5-1 combines with J gene TRBJ1-5; D is undetermined. The sequence derives from a human donor in a cohort sampled during active COVID-19. The CDR3 DNA sequence: TGCGCCAGCAGCGAGGGTGGGTATAGCAATCAGCCCCAGCATTTT. Translating gives CASSEGGYSNQPQHF.